This is a list of T cell receptor beta chains from one sample in a study of PD-1 blockade in classical Hodgkin lymphoma. Produced via immunoSEQ multiplex PCR; TCRdb's table is partial and in-frame only. Of 75,000 to 95,000 clones in the sample, more than 80% are singletons; the top ten hold 17%. Source: peripheral blood mononuclear cells (PBMCs), taken before the fourth cycle of nivolumab. Every receptor here comes from a human donor with classical Hodgkin lymphoma. The CDR3 runs from the conserved cysteine through the conserved F or W. A D gene is named only where the DNA matches it firmly. Not all rows give a size; the values are once, few, many and, for expanded clones, a class.

J gene	clone size	D gene	V gene	CDR3 protein	CDR3 DNA
TRBJ2-3	NA	TRBD2	TRBV7-8	CASRFGLTSGSSTDTQYF	TGTGCCAGCAGGTTCGGGTTGACTAGCGGGTCTAGCACAGATACGCAGTATTTT
TRBJ1-1	once	NA	TRBV7-9	CASSWGDTEAFF	TGTGCCAGCAGTTGGGGGGACACTGAAGCTTTCTTT
TRBJ2-1	NA	NA	TRBV18	CASSLATSSYNEQFF	TGTGCCAGCTCACTAGCGACGAGCTCCTACAATGAGCAGTTCTTC
TRBJ2-1	NA	NA	TRBV6-4	CASSDLGGTLDEQFF	TGTGCCAGCAGTGACCTGGGCGGGACCCTGGATGAGCAGTTCTTC
TRBJ1-1	few	NA	TRBV7-2	CASSEQGRMNTEAFF	TGTGCCAGCAGCGAACAGGGCCGCATGAACACTGAAGCTTTCTTT
TRBJ2-1	NA	TRBD2	TRBV12-5	CASGGTSLTRQFF	TGTGCTAGTGGTGGGACTAGCCTAACTCGGCAGTTCTTC
TRBJ2-1	NA	TRBD2	TRBV19	CASSNSGSSHDEQFF	TGTGCCAGTAGTAATAGCGGGAGTTCTCACGATGAGCAGTTCTTC
TRBJ2-4	NA	NA	TRBV15	CATSRDHWGGGNIQYF	TGTGCCACCAGCAGAGATCATTGGGGGGGCGGTAACATTCAGTACTTC
TRBJ2-7	NA	NA	TRBV28	CASMGLILKQYF	TGTGCCAGCATGGGTCTCATCTTGAAGCAGTACTTC
TRBJ2-7	NA	NA	TRBV7-2	CASSRYASEQYF	TGTGCCAGCAGCCGATACGCCTCCGAGCAGTACTTC